Shown below are 27 T cell receptor beta chains from a single sample sequenced in a study of PD-1 blockade in classical Hodgkin lymphoma. Generated by immunoSEQ multiplex PCR, the TCRdb table keeps only in-frame clones and is missing some. Seen here are about 93,000 clones, around 80% observed once, and the top ten hold approximately 9%. Noted time point: cycle 4 day 1 (C4D1), after 6 weeks of nivolumab. All patients experienced relapse after autologous stem cell transplantation, and brentuximab vedotin exposure was variable. The material sequenced was peripheral blood mononuclear cells (PBMCs), taken before the fourth cycle of nivolumab. The receptors here all came from a human donor with classical Hodgkin lymphoma.

This chain links TRBV28 with TRBJ2-2; D call uncertain. The CDR3 covers 13 residues. Germline CDR1 MDHEN, CDR2 SYDVKM. V was shortened by 5 bases and J by 0 bases, with 4 bases between the two germline ends. CDR3 coding DNA: TGTGCCAGCAGTACAGCGAACACCGGGGAGCTGTTTTTT. Encoded protein: CASSTANTGELFF.

The chain joins TRBV10-3 to TRBJ2-3, with TRBD1 matching over 9 bases. V lost 6 bases and J lost 3; bases outside the gene matches: 4. The germline V gene encodes CDR1 ENHRY and CDR2 SYGVKD. The CDR3 runs to 14 residues. The CDR3 region is CAIRGQGTTDTQYF. For the CDR3, the DNA is TGTGCCATCAGGGGACAGGGTACGACAGATACGCAGTATTTT.

This chain joins TRBV6-6 and TRBJ2-7; a possible D gene is TRBD1 (7 bases). The CDR3 is made up of 14 amino acids. Trimming pared 7 bases from V and 1 base from J, leaving 14 bases between. CDR1 is MNHNY and CDR2 is SVGAGI in the germline V gene (reference sequence). The CDR3 nucleotides are TGTGCCAGCACCAGGGGGGACCCTTCCTACGAGCAGTACTTC. It translates to CASTRGDPSYEQYF.

The V gene is TRBV29-1, the J gene TRBJ2-5; D could derive from TRBD1 or TRBD2 (6 bases each). The germline V and J ends were trimmed by 5 bases and 2 bases, with 18 bases remaining between them. The CDR3 is 15 amino acids. Germline lookup yields CDR1 SQVTM and CDR2 ANQGSEA. The CDR3 DNA follows: TGCAGCGTTAGGCGGGCGGGACACAGTCAAGAGACCCAGTACTTC. Protein: CSVRRAGHSQETQYF.

The CDR3 protein is CASSPTGQAYFVYGYTF. The CDR3 DNA is TGTGCCAGTAGCCCTACCGGACAGGCCTATTTCGTCTATGGCTACACCTTC. The chain is built from TRBV19 and TRBJ1-2, with TRBD1 identical over 7 bases. The CDR3 is 17 residues long. V was pared by 6 bases and J by 4 bases, with 17 bases of the junction left unmatched. Germline V gene data show CDR1 as LNHDA and CDR2 as SQIVND (reference sequence). The full variable domain, completed using reference TRBV19 and TRBJ1-2, is DGGITQSPKYLFRKEGQNVTLSCEQNLNHDAMYWYRQDPGQGLRLIYYSQIVNDFQKGDIAEGYSVSREKKESFPLTVTSAQKNPTAFYLCASSPTGQAYFVYGYTFGSGTRLTVV.

The chain combines TRBV6-6 with TRBJ2-1, with 7 bases lining up with TRBD1. The CDR3 is 13 amino acids. CDR1 and CDR2 from the germline V gene are MNHNY and SVGAGI (reference sequence). J gave up 8 bases and V 7 bases, and 8 bases lay outside the gene matches. The CDR3 DNA sequence: TGTGCCAGCAACTCGCCTACAGGGGATGAGCAGTTCTTC. As protein: CASNSPTGDEQFF.

This clone was seen just once. V is TRBV11-3 and J is TRBJ2-7; D unclear. The CDR3 has 13 amino acids. CDR1 SGHNT and CDR2 YENEEA come from the germline V gene. The V end was cut by 4 bases, the J end by 5 bases, with 12 bases between. The chain's CDR3 is CASSSQGRNEQYF. Written as DNA, the CDR3 is TGTGCCAGCAGCTCCCAAGGTCGGAACGAGCAGTACTTC.

The chain links TRBV6-6 to TRBJ2-4, with 8 bases lining up with TRBD2. Germline-derived CDR1 and CDR2 are MNHNY and SVGAGI (reference sequence). This CDR3 contains 16 residues. The V and J ends lost 5 bases and 0 bases, in that order; junction bases with no gene match: 6. CDR3 sequence (DNA): TGTGCCAGCAGTGGGACTAGTGGGGGAGCCAAAAACATTCAGTACTTC. Its protein is CASSGTSGGAKNIQYF.

The V and J genes are TRBV19 and TRBJ1-4, with 7 bases that match TRBD1. Germline V gene sequence: CDR1 LNHDA, CDR2 SQIVND (reference sequence). The V segment lost 3 bases and the J segment 8 bases; nucleotides outside the gene matches: 9. The CDR3 is 15 amino acids. In DNA form, the CDR3 reads TGTGCCAGTAGTATGGAGACAGGGACTGTCGAAAAACTGTTTTTT. Translated, it gives CASSMETGTVEKLFF.

This chain links TRBV27 with TRBJ1-2; D call uncertain. Germline lookup yields CDR1 MNHEY and CDR2 SMNVEV (reference sequence). CDR3 length: 13 amino acids. V lost 0 bases and J lost 4, with 6 bases in between. The CDR3: CASSLSPVYGYTF. The CDR3 DNA follows: TGTGCCAGCAGTTTATCGCCGGTCTATGGCTACACCTTC.

CDR3 residues: CAISGTSGGPYEQYF. DNA for the CDR3: TGTGCCATCAGTGGGACTAGCGGGGGACCCTACGAGCAGTACTTC. This chain joins TRBV10-3 and TRBJ2-7, with TRBD2 matching over 13 bases. The germline gives CDR1 ENHRY, CDR2 SYGVKD. Trimming took 4 bases from V and 2 from J; bases not matched to a gene: 2. This CDR3 has 15 residues.

This clone was picked up many times. This chain uses TRBV19 with TRBJ1-5, with a weak D call TRBD1 (6 bases). The length of the CDR3 is 15 residues. CDR1 is LNHDA and CDR2 is SQIVND in the germline V gene (reference sequence). Between the trimmed V and J ends, which lost 0 bases and 5 bases, there was a span of 11 bases. This CDR3 reads CASSIDLGGDQPQHF. CDR3 sequence (DNA): TGTGCCAGTAGTATAGATCTGGGGGGCGATCAGCCCCAGCATTTT.

This chain joins TRBV19 and TRBJ2-7; D is tentatively TRBD1 or TRBD2 (5 bases each). The CDR3 length is 15 residues. V was trimmed by 4 bases and J by 1 base, leaving 14 bases between them. Germline values: CDR1 LNHDA, CDR2 SQIVND (reference sequence). CDR3 sequence: CASSRAAGRSYEQYF. CDR3 coding DNA: TGTGCCAGTAGTAGGGCGGCAGGGAGATCCTACGAGCAGTACTTC.

The rearrangement uses TRBV27 and TRBJ2-7; D could derive from TRBD1 or TRBD2 (5 bases each). Trimming stripped 0 bases from V and 2 bases from J, with 14 bases between. Germline CDR1 and CDR2: MNHEY and SMNVEV (reference sequence). This CDR3 spans 16 amino acids. CDR3 nucleotide sequence: TGTGCCAGCAGTTTATCGGTGGGGACGGCAACCTACGAGCAGTACTTC. Amino acid sequence: CASSLSVGTATYEQYF.

The chain recombines TRBV10-3 with TRBJ1-4; 7 bases align to TRBD1. The CDR3 has 13 residues. With V trimmed by 6 bases and J by 8 bases, 6 bases remained unmatched. Germline V gene data show CDR1 as ENHRY and CDR2 as SYGVKD. The CDR3 spells CAISTRGEEKLFF. CDR3 coding DNA: TGTGCCATCAGCACCAGGGGGGAGGAAAAACTGTTTTTT.

The chain recombines TRBV18 with TRBJ1-2; 7 nucleotides align to TRBD1. The CDR3 covers 16 residues. Germline-derived CDR1 and CDR2 are KGHSH and LQKENI. Trimming took 0 bases from V and 2 from J; bases not matched to a gene: 6. The CDR3 here is CASSPPLQGLNYGYTF. The CDR3 DNA reads as TGTGCCAGCTCACCACCCCTACAGGGGTTGAACTATGGCTACACCTTC.

The chain is built from TRBV19 and TRBJ2-7; 9 positions agree with TRBD2. Germline V gene data show CDR1 as LNHDA and CDR2 as SQIVND (reference sequence). The CDR3 is 17 residues long. V trimming: 6 bases; J trimming: 3 bases; junction bases outside the gene matches: 15. CDR3 in DNA: TGTGCCAGTAGCGCCTATAACGGCGGGAGGGCCGGCTACGAGCAGTACTTC. This encodes CASSAYNGGRAGYEQYF.

The genes are TRBV28 and TRBJ2-7; unclear D gene. Trimming removed 6 bases from V and 4 bases from J, with 10 bases in between. This CDR3 is built from 12 residues. In germline, CDR1 is MDHEN, CDR2 SYDVKM. In DNA, the CDR3 is TGTGCCAGCAGCCACCAGAATTACGAGCAGTACTTC. Protein product: CASSHQNYEQYF.

The chain uses TRBV4-2 and TRBJ2-1; TRBD1 aligns across 9 bases. CDR3 length: 15 residues. The germline V gene encodes CDR1 LGHNA and CDR2 YNFKEQ. Trimming at V came to 4 bases and at J to 9 bases, leaving 10 bases not matched to a gene. CDR3 in DNA: TGTGCCAGCAGCCTTGGACAGGGGAGGTTCGGTGAGCAGTTCTTC. Amino acids: CASSLGQGRFGEQFF.

The chain couples TRBV7-9 to TRBJ2-3; D is perhaps TRBD1 or TRBD2 (5 bases each). The CDR3 is made up of 14 amino acids. V gave up 7 bases and J gave up 10 bases, with 21 bases separating them. CDR1 is SEHNR, CDR2 FQNEAQ, per germline (reference sequence). The CDR3 loop is CASTLQVLGDPQYF. CDR3 in DNA: TGTGCCAGCACCCTCCAAGTCCTCGGGGACCCGCAGTATTTT.

The chain recombines TRBV6-6 with TRBJ1-3; D remains ambiguous. V lost 10 bases and J lost 0, with 16 bases in between. Germline lookup yields CDR1 MNHNY and CDR2 SVGAGI (reference sequence). The CDR3 runs to 15 residues. The CDR3 loop reads CATVLESHSGNTIYF. DNA of the CDR3: TGTGCCACCGTCCTAGAGTCACACTCTGGAAACACCATATATTTT.

The gene calls are TRBV28 and TRBJ1-2; 9 bases map to TRBD1. Germline V CDR1 and CDR2: MDHEN, SYDVKM. The CDR3 is 14 residues long. The J segment lost 5 bases and the V segment lost 6 bases, leaving 7 bases of the junction unmatched. For the CDR3, the DNA is TGTGCCAGCAGCCATACAGGACAGGGGTATGGCTACACCTTC. This codes for CASSHTGQGYGYTF.

This chain uses TRBV6-1 with TRBJ2-4; D remains unclear. Germline CDR1 reads MNHNS; CDR2 reads SASEGT. This CDR3 comprises 16 residues. The ends were cut back, 1 base at V and 2 bases at J, with 12 bases in the middle. The DNA for the CDR3 is TGTGCCAGCAGTGAAGGACAAGACAAGCCCAAAAACATTCAGTACTTC. This sequence encodes CASSEGQDKPKNIQYF.

This CDR3 is CASSLEGGTNEKLFF. As DNA, the CDR3 is TGTGCCAGCAGCTTAGAGGGTGGGACTAATGAAAAACTGTTTTTT. The chain uses TRBV7-9 and TRBJ1-4; D is unclear. In germline, CDR1 is SEHNR, CDR2 FQNEAQ (reference sequence). The CDR3 spans 15 residues. The V end lost 1 base, the J end lost 2 bases, and 8 bases lay between the germline ends.

The V call is TRBV4-2, the J call TRBJ2-7; no clear D gene. CDR1 and CDR2 (germline): LGHNA, YNFKEQ. The germline V and J ends were trimmed by 0 bases and 3 bases, with 9 bases remaining between them. The CDR3 spans 14 residues. Here the CDR3 DNA reads TGTGCCAGCAGCCAAGACCTCGGGCTCTACGAGCAGTACTTC. Its translation: CASSQDLGLYEQYF.

As for this clone: At one end, the junction sequence differs from germline, possibly due to a read error. V gene TRBV4-1 combines with J gene TRBJ2-4, with a possible D match to TRBD2 (7 bases). CDR3 length equals 14 residues. Per germline, CDR1 MGHRA and CDR2 YSYEKL. The CDR3 here is CASSEEGGGNIQYF. The CDR3 DNA reads TGCGCCAGCAGCGAAGAAGGGGGGGGAAACATTCAGTACTTC.

The chain is built from TRBV4-2 and TRBJ2-7; a weak D match, TRBD2 (5 bases). Germline V lookup: CDR1 LGHNA, CDR2 YNFKEQ. V was trimmed by 1 base and J by 6 bases, leaving 10 bases between them. The CDR3 length is 13 residues. CDR3 protein: CASSQGGRGEQYF. The CDR3 nucleotides are TGTGCCAGCAGCCAAGGAGGTCGGGGCGAGCAGTACTTC.